This is a list of T cell receptor beta chains from one sample in a study of cytomegalovirus exposure and HLA in healthy donors. Measured with immunoSEQ multiplex PCR; TCRdb has only the in-frame clones, and not every one. The sample includes 150,000 or so clones, 65% to 85% of them seen just once. Sequencing input: PBMCs. These receptors were obtained from a male donor in good health and CMV-seronegative. Each CDR3 is given with its conserved first and last residue. A D gene is named only where the DNA matches it firmly. Clone size is not always given. Where it is, it says once, few, many or a class for expanded clones.

CDR3 length,D gene,clone size,J gene,V gene,CDR3 protein,CDR3 DNA
15,TRBD1,NA,TRBJ2-2,TRBV7-9,CASSEPGQTTGELFF,TGTGCCAGCAGCGAACCGGGACAGACCACCGGGGAGCTGTTTTTT
15,TRBD1,once,TRBJ1-1,TRBV5-4,CASQTGTGPIAGAFF,TGTGCCAGCCAGACCGGGACAGGGCCCATCGCTGGGGCTTTCTTT
17,TRBD2,NA,TRBJ2-1,TRBV2,CASSEKASGSLWDEQFF,TGTGCCAGCAGTGAAAAGGCTAGCGGGTCCCTATGGGATGAGCAGTTCTTC
15,NA,NA,TRBJ1-4,TRBV5-1,CASSPARGGGEKLFF,TGCGCCAGCAGCCCGGCCCGGGGAGGTGGTGAAAAACTGTTTTTT
12,NA,once,TRBJ1-2,TRBV29-1,CSVNREDYGYTF,TGCAGCGTTAACCGGGAGGACTATGGCTACACCTTC
15,NA,once,TRBJ1-1,TRBV4-2,CASSQLGQRNTEAFF,TGTGCCAGCAGCCAACTAGGACAGAGGAACACTGAAGCTTTCTTT
14,TRBD1,NA,TRBJ2-7,TRBV5-1,CASSPDRTGDEQYF,TGCGCCAGCAGCCCTGACCGGACAGGGGACGAGCAGTACTTC
15,TRBD1,NA,TRBJ1-5,TRBV15,CATASDRARNQPQHF,TGTGCCACCGCCTCGGACAGGGCGCGAAATCAGCCCCAGCATTTT
19,TRBD1,NA,TRBJ1-1,TRBV19,CASSIELRTGKRSGTEAFF,TGTGCCAGTAGTATAGAACTAAGGACAGGGAAGAGGTCAGGCACTGAAGCTTTCTTT
15,NA,NA,TRBJ2-1,TRBV19,CASSIPSRSYNEQFF,TGTGCCAGTAGTATCCCTAGTCGCTCCTACAATGAGCAGTTCTTC
12,NA,NA,TRBJ2-5,TRBV9,CASSPREETQYF,TGTGCCAGCAGCCCTAGGGAGGAGACCCAGTACTTC
14,NA,NA,TRBJ2-7,TRBV28,CASSSIAEVYEQYF,TGTGCCAGCAGTTCAATAGCGGAGGTCTACGAGCAGTACTTC
14,NA,NA,TRBJ1-5,TRBV6-5,CASSFRGSNQPQHF,TGTGCCAGCAGTTTCAGGGGAAGCAATCAGCCCCAGCATTTT